The entry below describes one TCR beta chain. J lost 0 bases, V lost 5 bases, and 7 bases had no gene match. The CDR3 consists of 16 residues. Per germline, CDR1 SEHNR and CDR2 FQNEAQ (reference sequence). These data come from a study of T cell changes during pregnancy in multiple sclerosis. Profiled with immunoSEQ multiplex PCR; TCRdb holds only in-frame clones, not every one. The data show 95,000 to 110,000 clones, 85% to 95% seen once. The chain is built from TRBV7-9 and TRBJ2-1, with 7 bases lining up with TRBD1. This TCR was sampled from a female donor in good health, enrolled as a control in a pregnancy study. This material consisted of peripheral blood, taken in the third trimester of pregnancy. In nucleotides, the CDR3 is TGTGCCAGCAGCGGGACAGATCCCTTCTCCTACAATGAGCAGTTCTTC. It encodes CASSGTDPFSYNEQFF.